The rows below give T cell receptor beta chains drawn from one sample of a study of blood T cell repertoires in COVID-19. Some clones are missing from TCRdb's copy, which holds only in-frame ones; the method was immunoSEQ multiplex PCR. The table shows about 260,000 clones, with roughly 83% occurring only once. The sample taken for sequencing was PBMCs or T cells enriched from blood (not recorded which). These receptors all stem from a woman between 50 and 59 years old who had recovered from COVID-19. The CDR3 runs from the conserved cysteine through the conserved F or W. The D gene is left open where the match is weak. The listing skips clone size in some rows; elsewhere it reads once, few, many or a size class.

clone_size d_call j_call v_call cdr3_nt cdr3_aa
. . TRBJ1-1 TRBV19 TGTGCCACTACAGGGATTCCCCGGGGCACTGAAGCTTTCTTT CATTGIPRGTEAFF
few . TRBJ2-7 TRBV7-9 TGTGCCAGCAGCCGGAGCGGTTATGGTGACGAGCAGTACTTC CASSRSGYGDEQYF
. TRBD1 TRBJ2-7 TRBV4-2 TGTGCCAGCAGCCAAGAGGACAGGTCGACGGGCGAGCAGTACTTC CASSQEDRSTGEQYF
. . TRBJ1-4 TRBV9 TGTGCCAGCAGCGTGACAGGACTTAATGAAAAACTGTTTTTT CASSVTGLNEKLFF
. . TRBJ2-6 TRBV11-3 TGTGCCAGCAGCTCGGGGTCTGGGGCCAACGTCCTGACTTTC CASSSGSGANVLTF
. . TRBJ2-2 TRBV29-1 TGCAGCGTTCAGGGTTCCATCGGGGAGCTGTTTTTT CSVQGSIGELFF
. . TRBJ2-7 TRBV2 TGTGCCAGCAGTGAAGAGCGGCGGAGCTCCTACGAGCAGTACTTC CASSEERRSSYEQYF
. TRBD1 TRBJ1-1 TRBV15 TGTGCCACCAGCAGACCACGGACAGGGGCAGACACTGAAGCTTTCTTT CATSRPRTGADTEAFF
. . TRBJ1-6 TRBV6-2/TRBV6-3 TGTGCCAGCAGTTACTCGACAGGTAGATCACCCCTCCACTTT CASSYSTGRSPLHF
. . TRBJ1-2 TRBV3-1/TRBV3-2 TGTGCCAGCAACACGCGGGCAGGGGTAACCTATGGCTACACCTTC CASNTRAGVTYGYTF
. . TRBJ1-1 TRBV7-9 TGTGCCAGCAGCTACGGACAAGCCACTGAAGCTTTCTTT CASSYGQATEAFF
. TRBD1 TRBJ1-2 TRBV19 TGTGCCAGTAGTTCTCTCCGGGACAGCTATGGCTACACCTTC CASSSLRDSYGYTF
many TRBD2 TRBJ2-5 TRBV9 TGTGCCAGCAGCGTAATGGGACTAGCGGGAGGAATGGAGACCCAGTACTTC CASSVMGLAGGMETQYF
. . TRBJ1-5 TRBV28 TGTGCCAGCAGTTTGTGGGGGGGGTATTTGGGGCCCCAAACGGGTCAGCCCCAGCATTTT CASSLWGGYLGPQTGQPQHF
. TRBD1 TRBJ1-3 TRBV29-1 TGCAGCGTTTACCTGGCGGGACAGCCGAGCTCTGGAAACACCATATATTTT CSVYLAGQPSSGNTIYF
once TRBD1 TRBJ1-1 TRBV10-1 TGCGCCAGCAGTTCGACAGGGGGAAAGACTGAAGCTTTCTTT CASSSTGGKTEAFF
few . TRBJ1-2 TRBV30 TGTGCCTGGAGTGTACACAGTCCCAATGGCTACACCTTC CAWSVHSPNGYTF
. . TRBJ1-1 TRBV5-1 TGCGCCAGCAGCTTGCGAGTGAACACTGAAGCTTTCTTT CASSLRVNTEAFF
. . TRBJ1-2 TRBV19 TGTGCCAGTAGTTCCCCGGGCCGGGGGAACTATGGCTACACCTTC CASSSPGRGNYGYTF
. . TRBJ2-1 TRBV14 TGTGCCAGCAGCCCTCGGGACTCTACGAACAATGAGCAGTTCTTC CASSPRDSTNNEQFF
once . TRBJ2-2 TRBV11-2 TGTGCCAGCAGCTTAGAAAGGCGGAGGGAGCTGTTTTTT CASSLERRRELFF
. TRBD1 TRBJ1-6 TRBV19 TGTGCCACATGGGACAGGAATAATTCACCCCTCCACTTT CATWDRNNSPLHF
. TRBD2 TRBJ2-7 TRBV6-2/TRBV6-3 TGTGCCAGCAGTTATAGCGGGCCCACCTACGAGCAGTACTTC CASSYSGPTYEQYF
. . TRBJ1-1 TRBV11-2 TGTGCCAGCAGCTTTGCAGGGAACACTGAAGCTTTCTTT CASSFAGNTEAFF
. TRBD2 TRBJ2-1 TRBV18 TGTGCCAGCTCACCACCAGGACTAGCGGCCAATGAGCAGTTCTTC CASSPPGLAANEQFF
. . TRBJ2-2 TRBV7-9 TGTGCCAGCAGCTTTTTAGAAGGCAGGGGTGCCTGGAACACCGGGGAGCTGTTTTTT CASSFLEGRGAWNTGELFF
. . TRBJ1-5 TRBV27 TGTGCCAGCAGTTTAGGTTCAGGGGGCAATCAGCCCCAGCATTTT CASSLGSGGNQPQHF
. . TRBJ1-3 TRBV7-2 TGTGCCAGCAGCCTAGAGGGGGGGGCCCCATCTGGAAACACCATATATTTT CASSLEGGAPSGNTIYF
. . TRBJ2-5 TRBV5-3 TGTGCCAGAAGCTTGGCTCCAGAGACCCAGTACTTC CARSLAPETQYF
once . TRBJ1-6 TRBV12-5 TGTGCTAGTGGTTTCTACGATTATTCACCCCTCCACTTT CASGFYDYSPLHF
. . TRBJ2-1 TRBV9 TGTGCCAGCAGCGTAGATGGGTCCCTCGAGGAATACAATGAGCAGTTCTTC CASSVDGSLEEYNEQFF
. TRBD1 TRBJ1-4 TRBV18 TGTGCCAGCTCACCGGACAGGGTTGAAAAACTGTTTTTT CASSPDRVEKLFF
. . TRBJ2-3 TRBV9 TGTGCCAGCAGCGTCACAGGGTCCGCAGATACGCAGTATTTT CASSVTGSADTQYF
few . TRBJ1-1 TRBV21-1 TGTGCCAGCAGCAAAGTGGGTAGGAGAGGAGACACTGAAGCTTTCTTT CASSKVGRRGDTEAFF
. TRBD2 TRBJ2-3 TRBV19 TGTGCCAGTATGTGGAGCGGGAGAGGCACAGATACGCAGTATTTT CASMWSGRGTDTQYF
few TRBD1 TRBJ1-1 TRBV7-2 TGTGCCAGCAGCGCGGGACAGGGCTTCATGAACACTGAAGCTTTCTTT CASSAGQGFMNTEAFF
. TRBD1 TRBJ1-5 TRBV18 TGTGCCAGCTCACCTCCAGGGGGTCCTGATCAGCCCCAGCATTTT CASSPPGGPDQPQHF
. TRBD2 TRBJ2-1 TRBV19 TGTGCCAGTAGTATAGATGGAGCGGGAGGAACCTACAATGAGCAGTTCTTC CASSIDGAGGTYNEQFF
. . TRBJ2-6 TRBV6-1 TGTGCCAGCAGTGAGCATATGTACAACTCTGGGGCCAACGTCCTGACTTTC CASSEHMYNSGANVLTF
. . TRBJ1-3 TRBV5-1 TGCGCCAGCAGCCTTGGCGGTCTATCTGGAAACACCATATATTTT CASSLGGLSGNTIYF
. . TRBJ1-1 TRBV25-1 TGTGCCAGCAGTGAATTAGATCCAGGGTCTGAAGCTTTCTTT CASSELDPGSEAFF
. . TRBJ1-2 TRBV4-3 TGCGCCAGCAGCCAAACGACAAACAACTCCCCAAACTATGGCTACACCTTC CASSQTTNNSPNYGYTF
. TRBD1 TRBJ1-2 TRBV28 TGTGCCAGCAGTTTATCGGGACAGGGTGGGGGCTACACCTTC CASSLSGQGGGYTF
once . TRBJ2-3 TRBV15 TGTGCCACCAGCAGAGATAGGACAGCTTACACAGATACGCAGTATTTT CATSRDRTAYTDTQYF
few TRBD1 TRBJ1-2 TRBV5-1 TGCGCCAGCAGCTTGGACGGTTCGGTGGACAGGGGGAACTATGGCTACACCTTC CASSLDGSVDRGNYGYTF
. TRBD1 TRBJ2-7 TRBV4-3 TGCGCCAGCAGCCAAGTAGCAGGACAGGGTTTTTACGAGCAGTACTTC CASSQVAGQGFYEQYF
. TRBD1 TRBJ1-5 TRBV30 TGTGCCTCGGGACAGGGGATTAATCAGCCCCAGCATTTT CASGQGINQPQHF
. TRBD2 TRBJ2-1 TRBV11-2 TGTGCCAGCAGCTCGGCCGGGACTAGCTTCAATGAGCAGTTCTTC CASSSAGTSFNEQFF
once TRBD1 TRBJ1-5 TRBV5-4 TGTGCCAGCAGCTCGCCGACAGGGGGCCCTAATCAGCCCCAGCATTTT CASSSPTGGPNQPQHF
. TRBD1 TRBJ1-6 TRBV9 TGTGCCAGCAGCCCGGGACACAGGGGTAAGAGTAATTCACCCCTCCACTTT CASSPGHRGKSNSPLHF
. TRBD1 TRBJ1-5 TRBV19 TGTGCCAGTAGTATGGGGACAGGGGCCCAGGGACAGCCCCAGCATTTT CASSMGTGAQGQPQHF
. TRBD1 TRBJ1-1 TRBV19 TGTGCCAGTAGTAGCGGGACAGCCTGGTCTGGCACTGAAGCTTTCTTT CASSSGTAWSGTEAFF
. TRBD1 TRBJ2-1 TRBV7-2 TGTGCCAGCAGCTTAGGAGGGGGACAGAATGAGCAGTTCTTC CASSLGGGQNEQFF
. . TRBJ2-7 TRBV7-8 TGTGCCAGCAGCTTGTATCAGGGGACCTACGAGCAGTACTTC CASSLYQGTYEQYF
. TRBD1 TRBJ1-3 TRBV7-2 TGTGCCAGCAGCTTAGCCCGGGACAGGGTCAGAAACACCATATATTTT CASSLARDRVRNTIYF